One and the same sample provided the 22 T cell receptor beta chains below, sequenced in a study of tumor and adjacent non-tumor tissue in lung cancer. This sample's RNA came from whole unsorted tissue. A modified ARM-PCR protocol with three rounds of nested PCR amplified TCRbeta. TCRdb redid the calling of the multiplex PCR reads with MiXCR, one entry per CDR3 protein. Among 65,000 to 90,000 distinct CDR3 sequences listed, around 70% were seen once. The sequenced sample was lung tumor tissue. The receptors were sampled from a woman in her 70s with non-small cell lung cancer.

As for this clonotype: A read error may account for a junction end that differs from germline. The chain is built from TRBV20-1 and TRBJ2-4; D assignment may be TRBD1 or TRBD2 (5 bases each). The germline CDR1 and CDR2 sequences are DFQATT and SNEGSKA (reference sequence). This CDR3 region has 20 residues. CDR3 residues: CSAREGMGETLVLAKNIQYF. CDR3 bases: TGCAGTGCGAGAGAAGGAATGGGGGAGACCTTGGTCCTAGCCAAAAACATTCAGTACTTC.

As concerns this clonotype: The junction and the germline gene differ at one end; a read error may be behind it. The gene calls are TRBV11-1 and TRBJ2-7; perhaps TRBD1 as D (5 bases). This CDR3 region has 13 residues. CDR1 SGHAT and CDR2 FQDESV come from the germline V gene (reference sequence). CDR3: CANSSGITYEQYF. CDR3 bases: TGTGCCAACAGCTCAGGGATTACCTACGAGCAGTACTTC.

Concerning this clonotype: Being one base from a much bigger clone, this may be a read error. The V gene is TRBV12-3 or TRBV12-4, the J gene TRBJ1-1; no definite D call. The CDR3 sequence is 13 residues long. The CDR3, as DNA: TGTGCCAGCAGTTTAGTAGTTAACATTGAAGCTTTCTTT. Amino acids: CASSLVVNIEAFF.

The chain employs TRBV6-6 and TRBJ1-5, with 10 bases that match TRBD1. Germline V CDR1 and CDR2: MNHNY, SVGAGI (reference sequence). After removal of 9 bases from V and 2 bases from J, the junction contained 13 bases not matched to a gene. The CDR3 loop spans 17 amino acids. The CDR3 DNA reads as TGTGCCAGTACAAGTGACAGGGGGCGTTCGGGCAATCAGCCCCAGCATTTT. Amino acids: CASTSDRGRSGNQPQHF.

The table lists this clonotype with a few counts. A read error may be the cause here, since a much bigger clone is one base away. V is TRBV28 and J is TRBJ2-1, with TRBD2 identical over 7 bases. The CDR3 is made up of 18 amino acids. V was pared by 3 bases and J by 0 bases, with 11 bases of the junction left unmatched. Germline V gives CDR1 MDHEN, CDR2 SYDVKM. In DNA, the CDR3 is TGTGCCAGCAGTTTCCCGACTAGCAGGAGGAGCTCCTACAATGAGCAGTTCTTC. Its translation: CASSFPTSRRSSYNEQFF. Full variable domain (outside the CDR3, taken from reference TRBV28 and TRBJ2-1): DVKVTQSSRYLVKRTGEKVFLECVQDMDHENMFWYRQDPGLGLRLIYFSYDVKMKEKGDIPEGYSVSREKKERFSLILESASTNQTSMYLCASSFPTSRRSSYNEQFFGPGTRLTVL.

Turning to this clonotype: A much larger clone lies a single base off, so this may be a read error. This chain links TRBV20-1 with TRBJ2-2, with D perhaps matching TRBD2 (5 bases). The CDR3 consists of 15 residues. In germline, CDR1 is DFQATT, CDR2 SNEGSKA (reference sequence). CDR3: CSARADGQNTGEPFF. The CDR3 coding sequence is TGCAGTGCTAGAGCAGACGGCCAGAACACCGGGGAGCCGTTTTTT.

This rearrangement joins TRBV7-9 to TRBJ2-7, with D possibly TRBD1 on 5 matching bases. Germline V CDR1 and CDR2: SEHNR, FQNEAQ (reference sequence). The CDR3 is made up of 15 amino acids. Between the trimmed V and J ends, which lost 4 bases and 4 bases, there was a span of 17 bases. For the CDR3, the DNA is TGTGCCAGCAGCTATTCAAGGGCGCGGACATACGAGCAGTACTTC. Translated: CASSYSRARTYEQYF.

This clonotype was counted many times. The V gene is TRBV7-8, the J gene TRBJ2-1; 14 bases are shared with TRBD2. Germline V gene lookup returns CDR1 SGHVS and CDR2 FQNEAQ. V lost 4 bases to trimming and J lost 9 bases; unmatched junction nucleotides: 5. The CDR3 loop spans 15 amino acids. CDR3 bases: TGTGCCAGCAGCTCCCCCGGGACTAGCGGGAGTGAGCAGTTCTTC. This encodes CASSSPGTSGSEQFF.

Details on this clonotype: A read error may produce the germline difference seen at one junction end. V is TRBV6-5 and J is TRBJ1-5; D might be TRBD1 (5 bases). The CDR3 loop spans 13 amino acids. Germline values: CDR1 MNHEY, CDR2 SVGAGI. DNA for the CDR3: TGTGTCAGCAGTTACAGGAGAAATCAGTCCCAGCATTTT. It codes for CVSSYRRNQSQHF.

CDR3 DNA sequence: TGTGCCAGCAGACCCCTCCCGGTAGGCTCCTTTGGTCGCACCCTGGAGCTGTTTTTT. Protein sequence: CASRPLPVGSFGRTLELFF. The chain has TRBV6-5 and TRBJ2-2; D remains unclear. The CDR3 has 19 residues. Deletions cut 6 bases from V and 10 bases from J, with 33 bases between. Germline V gene sequence: CDR1 MNHEY, CDR2 SVGAGI.

This clonotype is medium-sized by share. J is TRBJ2-7 and V is TRBV4-1; 7 positions agree with TRBD2. The CDR3 has 17 residues. Germline CDR1 MGHRA, CDR2 YSYEKL. With 0 bases clipped from V and 2 bases from J, the junction kept 10 bases outside the gene matches. The CDR3 loop is CASSQDFRDYSPYEQYF. The CDR3 nucleotides read TGCGCCAGCAGCCAAGATTTCCGGGACTACTCACCCTACGAGCAGTACTTC.

As concerns this clonotype: Here the CDR3 omits its conserved ending phenylalanine or tryptophan, so a read error is the likely source. This chain uses TRBV20-1 with TRBJ1-2; 9 nucleotides match TRBD1. CDR3 length: 15 amino acids. Germline CDR1 is DFQATT and CDR2 is SNEGSKA (reference sequence). With V trimmed by 2 bases and J by 2 bases, 6 bases remained unmatched. The CDR3 here is CSARSRTGENYGYTL. CDR3 coding DNA: TGCAGTGCTAGAAGCAGGACAGGGGAGAACTATGGCTACACCCTC.

This clonotype has at least ten counts. This chain links TRBV30 with TRBJ1-1; D call uncertain. The CDR3 is 15 residues long. With 5 bases removed from V and 3 bases from J, the gap between germline ends came to 19 bases. Per the germline V gene, CDR1 is GTSNPN and CDR2 is SVGIG (reference sequence). This CDR3 reads CAWVDGLPEDTEAFF. The DNA for the CDR3 is TGTGCCTGGGTAGACGGATTACCCGAGGACACTGAAGCTTTCTTT. The full variable domain, in which reference TRBV30 and TRBJ1-1 provide the parts outside the CDR3, is SQTIHQWPATLVQPVGSPLSLECTVEGTSNPNLYWYRQAAGRGLQLLFYSVGIGQISSEVPQNLSASRPQDRQFILSSKKLLLSDSGFYLCAWVDGLPEDTEAFFGQGTRLTVV.

In regard to this clonotype: The conserved phenylalanine or tryptophan is not found at the CDR3 terminus, so this likely reflects a read error. The V gene is TRBV4-1, the J gene TRBJ2-2; 8 bases fit TRBD2. The CDR3 sequence is 17 residues long. Looked up from germline, CDR1 is MGHRA and CDR2 is YSYEKL. The CDR3 sequence: CANSQELTGGRSGELFL. The CDR3 coding sequence is TGCGCCAACAGCCAAGAATTAACTGGCGGGAGGTCCGGGGAGCTGTTTTTG.

The CDR3 region has the DNA TGCAGCGTTGAAGATTGTCTAGTGGCCGACAATGAGCAGTTCTTC. The encoded protein is CSVEDCLVADNEQFF. V and J are TRBV29-1 and TRBJ2-1; D uncertain. The V end was cut by 0 bases, the J end by 5 bases, with 14 bases between. From germline, CDR1 is SQVTM and CDR2 ANQGSEA. This CDR3 region has 15 residues.

Worth noting for this clonotype: A much larger clone lies one base from this, so it may be a read error. The chain links TRBV11-2 to TRBJ2-7, with D perhaps matching TRBD2 (5 bases). Trimming took 7 bases from V and 9 from J, leaving 13 bases between them. Looked up from germline, CDR1 is SGHAT and CDR2 is FQNNGV. The CDR3 spans 11 residues. The CDR3, as DNA: TGTGCCAGCATCTCTGAGGGATTGCAGTACTTC. Its protein is CASISEGLQYF.

Note on this clonotype: One end of the junction fails to match germline, which may point to a read error. The chain carries TRBV20-1 and TRBJ2-3, with D perhaps TRBD2 (6 bases). The CDR3 is 14 residues long. Looked up from germline, CDR1 is DFQATT and CDR2 is SNEGSKA (reference sequence). CDR3 residues: CSASALPSIDTQYF. In nucleotides, the CDR3 is TGTAGTGCTAGCGCCCTTCCTAGCATAGATACGCAGTATTTT.

This clonotype was seen only once. The gene calls are TRBV6-1 and TRBJ2-1, with D unclear. The CDR3 extends over 13 amino acids. Germline CDR1 is MNHNS and CDR2 is SASEGT. This chain's CDR3 is CVSSSRGWDEQFF. CDR3 nucleotide sequence: TGTGTTAGCAGTTCAAGAGGATGGGATGAGCAGTTCTTC.

The table lists this clonotype with a few counts. No conserved phenylalanine or tryptophan is present at the end of the CDR3, so a read error is the likely explanation. V gene TRBV29-1 combines with J gene TRBJ2-1, with D possibly matching TRBD2 (6 bases). Per the germline V gene, CDR1 is SQVTM and CDR2 is ANQGSEA. The CDR3 runs 12 residues. The V gene lost 0 bases and the J gene lost 9 bases, with 9 bases spanning the gap. This CDR3 is CSVEEAGSEQFS. The CDR3 nucleotides are TGCAGCGTTGAAGAGGCCGGGAGTGAGCAGTTCTCC.

This clonotype was recorded at least ten times. The chain has TRBV14 and TRBJ2-3, with D hard to call. The ends were cut back, 2 bases at V and 4 bases at J, with 16 bases in the middle. This CDR3 has 16 residues. In germline, CDR1 is SGHDN, CDR2 FVKESK. This CDR3 is CASSQSNYGGADTQYF. Written as DNA, the CDR3 is TGTGCCAGCAGCCAATCGAATTACGGCGGAGCAGATACGCAGTATTTT.

This clonotype was observed at least ten times. This sequence joins TRBV28 and TRBJ1-6; the D gene is possibly TRBD1 (6 bases). Germline-derived CDR1 and CDR2 are MDHEN and SYDVKM. This CDR3 has 14 amino acids. V was pared by 3 bases and J by 7 bases, with 10 bases between. The CDR3 DNA is TGTGCCAGCAGTTTGAGTCAGGGGAATTCACCCCTCCACTTT. Translated: CASSLSQGNSPLHF.

The rearrangement links TRBV29-1 to TRBJ2-7; 9 bases line up with TRBD2. CDR3 length: 13 residues. Per germline, CDR1 SQVTM and CDR2 ANQGSEA. The CDR3 DNA follows: TGCAACGCTGGACTAGCGCGCTCCTACGAGCAGTACTTC. Encoded protein: CNAGLARSYEQYF.